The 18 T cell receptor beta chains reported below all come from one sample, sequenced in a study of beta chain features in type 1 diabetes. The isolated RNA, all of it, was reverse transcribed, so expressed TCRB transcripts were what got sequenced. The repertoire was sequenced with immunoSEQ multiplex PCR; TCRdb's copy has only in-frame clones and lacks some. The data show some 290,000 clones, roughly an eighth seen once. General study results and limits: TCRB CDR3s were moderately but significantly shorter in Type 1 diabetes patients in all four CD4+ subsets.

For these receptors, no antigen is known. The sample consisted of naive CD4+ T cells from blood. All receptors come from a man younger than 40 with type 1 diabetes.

The CDR3 DNA reads as TGTGCCAGCAGCCCCGGGGGGACGGGGACCGGGGAGCTGTTTTTT. Residues: CASSPGGTGTGELFF. This chain connects TRBV6-5 to TRBJ2-2; 7 nucleotides agree with TRBD2. Germline CDR1 is MNHEY and CDR2 is SVGAGI. The CDR3 totals 15 residues. Germline trimming cut 6 bases from V and 5 bases from J; bases unmatched to any gene: 9.

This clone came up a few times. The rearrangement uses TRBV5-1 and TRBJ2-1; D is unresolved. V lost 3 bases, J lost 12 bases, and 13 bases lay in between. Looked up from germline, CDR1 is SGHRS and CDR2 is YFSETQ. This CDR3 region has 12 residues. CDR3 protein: CASSSPKESQFF. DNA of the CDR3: TGCGCCAGCAGCTCCCCCAAAGAGTCGCAGTTCTTC. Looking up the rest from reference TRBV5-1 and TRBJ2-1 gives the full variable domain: KAGVTQTPRYLIKTRGQQVTLSCSPISGHRSVSWYQQTPGQGLQFLFEYFSETQRNKGNFPGRFSGRQFSNSRSEMNVSTLELGDSALYLCASSSPKESQFFGPGTRLTVL.

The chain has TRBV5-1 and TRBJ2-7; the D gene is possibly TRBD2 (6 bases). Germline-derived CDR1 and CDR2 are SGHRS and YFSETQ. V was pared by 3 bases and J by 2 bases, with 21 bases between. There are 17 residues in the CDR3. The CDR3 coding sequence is TGCGCCAGCAGCTCCCCTGGCTCAGGAGGGCAGGCCTACGAGCAGTACTTC. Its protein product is CASSSPGSGGQAYEQYF.

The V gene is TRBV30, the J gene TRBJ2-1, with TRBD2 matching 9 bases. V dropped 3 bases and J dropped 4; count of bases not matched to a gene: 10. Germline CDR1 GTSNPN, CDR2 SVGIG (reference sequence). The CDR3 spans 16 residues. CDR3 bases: TGTGCCTGGAGCAGGGGGAGGACTAGCGCATACAATGAGCAGTTCTTC. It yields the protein CAWSRGRTSAYNEQFF.

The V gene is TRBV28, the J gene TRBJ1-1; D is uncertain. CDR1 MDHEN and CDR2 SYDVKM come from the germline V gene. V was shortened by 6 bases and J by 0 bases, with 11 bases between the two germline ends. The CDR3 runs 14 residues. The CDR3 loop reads CASSFRILNTEAFF. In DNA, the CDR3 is TGTGCCAGCAGCTTTAGAATACTGAACACTGAAGCTTTCTTT.

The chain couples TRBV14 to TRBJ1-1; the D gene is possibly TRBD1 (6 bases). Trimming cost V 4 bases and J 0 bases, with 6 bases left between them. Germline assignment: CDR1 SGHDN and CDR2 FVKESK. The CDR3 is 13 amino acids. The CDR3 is CASSRQVNTEAFF. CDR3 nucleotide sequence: TGTGCCAGCAGCCGACAGGTGAACACTGAAGCTTTCTTT.

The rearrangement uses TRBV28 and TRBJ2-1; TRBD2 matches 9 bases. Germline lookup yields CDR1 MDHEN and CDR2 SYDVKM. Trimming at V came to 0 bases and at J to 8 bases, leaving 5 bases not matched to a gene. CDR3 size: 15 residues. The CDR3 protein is CASSLWAGGLDEQFF. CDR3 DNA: TGTGCCAGCAGTTTATGGGCGGGAGGGCTCGATGAGCAGTTCTTC.

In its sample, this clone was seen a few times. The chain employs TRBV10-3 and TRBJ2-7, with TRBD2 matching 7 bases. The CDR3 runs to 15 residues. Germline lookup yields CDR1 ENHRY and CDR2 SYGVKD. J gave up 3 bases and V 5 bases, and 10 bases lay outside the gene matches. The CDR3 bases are TGTGCCATCAGTCGGGATGGGAGGGCCCTCTACGAGCAGTACTTC. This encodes CAISRDGRALYEQYF.

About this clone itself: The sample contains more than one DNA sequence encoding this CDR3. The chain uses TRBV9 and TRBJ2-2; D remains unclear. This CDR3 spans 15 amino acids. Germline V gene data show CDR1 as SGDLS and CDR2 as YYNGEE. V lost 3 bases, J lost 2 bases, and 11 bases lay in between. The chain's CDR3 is CASSASGSNTGELFF. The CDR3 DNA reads TGTGCCAGCAGCGCATCAGGAAGCAACACCGGGGAGCTGTTTTTT.

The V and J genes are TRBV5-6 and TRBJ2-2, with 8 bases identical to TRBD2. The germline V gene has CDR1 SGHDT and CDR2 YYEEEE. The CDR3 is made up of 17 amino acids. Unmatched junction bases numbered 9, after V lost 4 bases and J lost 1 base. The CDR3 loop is CASSRLSGSGNTGELFF. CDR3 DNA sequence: TGTGCCAGCAGCCGTTTAAGCGGGAGCGGGAACACCGGGGAGCTGTTTTTT. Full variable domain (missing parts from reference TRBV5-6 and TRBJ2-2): DAGVTQSPTHLIKTRGQQVTLRCSPKSGHDTVSWYQQALGQGPQFIFQYYEEEERQRGNFPDRFSGHQFPNYSSELNVNALLLGDSALYLCASSRLSGSGNTGELFFGEGSRLTVL.

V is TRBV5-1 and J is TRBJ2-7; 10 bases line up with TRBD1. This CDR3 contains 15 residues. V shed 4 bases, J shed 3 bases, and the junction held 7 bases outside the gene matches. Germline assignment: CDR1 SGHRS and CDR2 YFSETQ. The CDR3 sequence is CASSGGTGAFYEQYF. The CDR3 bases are TGCGCCAGCAGCGGGGGGACAGGGGCTTTCTACGAGCAGTACTTC.

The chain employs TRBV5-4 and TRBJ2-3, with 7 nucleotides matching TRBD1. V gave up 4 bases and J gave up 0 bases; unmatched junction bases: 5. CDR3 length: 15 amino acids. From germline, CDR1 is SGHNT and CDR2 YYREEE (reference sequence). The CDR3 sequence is CASSPTGSSTDTQYF. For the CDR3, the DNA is TGTGCCAGCAGCCCGACAGGGAGTAGCACAGATACGCAGTATTTT.

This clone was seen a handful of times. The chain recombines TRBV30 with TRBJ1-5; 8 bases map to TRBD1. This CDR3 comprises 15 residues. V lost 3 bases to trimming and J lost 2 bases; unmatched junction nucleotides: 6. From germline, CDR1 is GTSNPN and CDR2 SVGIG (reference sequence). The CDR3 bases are TGTGCCTGGAGCGGTTGGGGACAGGGCAATCAGCCCCAGCATTTT. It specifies CAWSGWGQGNQPQHF.

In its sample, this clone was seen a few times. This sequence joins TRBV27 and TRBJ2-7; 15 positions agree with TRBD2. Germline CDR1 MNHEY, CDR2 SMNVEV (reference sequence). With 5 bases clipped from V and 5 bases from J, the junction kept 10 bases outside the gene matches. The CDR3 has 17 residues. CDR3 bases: TGTGCCAGCAGTGATGGGACTAGCGGGAGGAGGCACGACGAGCAGTACTTC. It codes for CASSDGTSGRRHDEQYF.

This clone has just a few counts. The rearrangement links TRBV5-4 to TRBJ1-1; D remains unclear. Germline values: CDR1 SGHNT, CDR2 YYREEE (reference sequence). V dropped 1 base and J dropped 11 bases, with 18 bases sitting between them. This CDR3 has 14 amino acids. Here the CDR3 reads CASSLWQAIGGAFF. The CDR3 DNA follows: TGTGCCAGCAGCTTGTGGCAGGCGATTGGCGGGGCTTTCTTT.

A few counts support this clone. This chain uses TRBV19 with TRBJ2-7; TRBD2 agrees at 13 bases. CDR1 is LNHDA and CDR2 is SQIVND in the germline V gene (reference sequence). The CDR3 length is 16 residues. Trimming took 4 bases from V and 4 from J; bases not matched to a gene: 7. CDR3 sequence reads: CASSKPGLAGRYEQYF. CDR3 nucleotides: TGTGCCAGTAGTAAACCGGGACTAGCGGGACGATACGAGCAGTACTTC.

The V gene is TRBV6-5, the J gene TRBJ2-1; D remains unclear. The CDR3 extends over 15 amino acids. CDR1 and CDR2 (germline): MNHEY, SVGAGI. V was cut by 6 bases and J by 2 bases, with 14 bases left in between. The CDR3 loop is CASRPGADTYNEQFF. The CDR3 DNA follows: TGTGCCAGCAGACCCGGCGCGGATACCTACAATGAGCAGTTCTTC.

DNA of the CDR3: TGTGCCAGCAGGATGAGCGGGAGCATATTCAATGAGCAGTTCTTC. It translates to CASRMSGSIFNEQFF. The chain carries TRBV7-2 and TRBJ2-1; TRBD2 agrees at 8 bases. Germline V CDR1 and CDR2: SGHTA, FQGNSA. J gave up 6 bases and V 6 bases, and 10 bases lay outside the gene matches. The CDR3 loop spans 15 amino acids.